This T cell receptor beta chain appears in the sequencing data of a study of CD8 T cells in ankylosing spondylitis. Study-wide points: About 8 highly homologous variants made up a TCR beta motif, and this motif appeared characteristic of ankylosing spondylitis blood. Earlier literature documents some of the motif variants in reactive arthritis synovial fluid and blood. According to the report, clones linked to the disease were significantly enriched in matched synovial fluid samples taken from ankylosing spondylitis patients.

The authors made TCR beta libraries by quantitative 5'-RACE with molecular barcodes. TCRdb itself ran the 5' RACE reads through MiXCR, one entry per CDR3 protein. This sample carries around 22,000 distinct CDR3 sequences, 10% to 15% of them seen once, and the ten largest clones take about 32%. CDR1 is DFQATT, CDR2 SNEGSKA, per germline (reference sequence). This CDR3 is 14 amino acids long. V shed 3 bases, J shed 3 bases, and the junction held 7 bases outside the gene matches. Ten or more counts support this clonotype. Antigen specificity is unknown. This sequence originates from a male donor with ankylosing spondylitis or in good health (not recorded which). The chain joins TRBV20-1 to TRBJ2-7; 8 positions match TRBD1. Material: blood. CDR3 sequence (DNA): TGCAGTGCTAGCAATCGGGACAGGATCTACGAGCAGTACTTC. It codes for CSASNRDRIYEQYF.